The 27 T cell receptor beta chains reported below all come from one sample, sequenced in a study of blood T cells in healthy people across ages. Primed by a sample-barcoded 5' primer and a J-beta primer mix, a second PCR proceeded for roughly 7 to 12 cycles. Each CDR3 protein is one row after TCRdb ran MiXCR on the 5' RACE reads. Among hundreds of thousands of distinct CDR3 sequences listed, approximately 30% were seen once. Sequencing was performed on blood. Every receptor here comes from a woman over 75 in good health.

This clonotype has ten or more counts. The chain employs TRBV2 and TRBJ2-7; a possible D gene is TRBD1 (5 bases). V gave up 6 bases and J gave up 6 bases, with 12 bases separating them. Germline loops: CDR1 SNHLY, CDR2 FYNNEI. The CDR3 covers 12 residues. The DNA of the CDR3 is TGTGCCAGCAGGCCGCAGGGCGGCGAGCAGTACTTC. It encodes CASRPQGGEQYF.

This clonotype appeared many times. This chain joins TRBV3-1 and TRBJ2-7; D unclear. Germline V gives CDR1 LGHDT, CDR2 YNNKEL (reference sequence). This CDR3 is built from 14 residues. V was pared by 0 bases and J by 0 bases, with 6 bases between. CDR3 loop: CASSQEQSSYEQYF. CDR3 in DNA: TGTGCCAGCAGCCAAGAACAGAGCTCCTACGAGCAGTACTTC.

As concerns this clonotype: It may be a read error: a sequence one base away is much more abundant. In nucleotides, the CDR3 is TGTGCCAACAGTTTTCCGGACAGGGGAGTCTATGGCTACACCTTC. Amino acid sequence: CANSFPDRGVYGYTF. The rearrangement links TRBV12-3 or TRBV12-4 to TRBJ1-2, with 9 positions matching TRBD1. The CDR3 has 15 amino acids.

The table lists this clonotype with many counts. The chain links TRBV15 to TRBJ2-2; D is uncertain. The ends were cut back, 0 bases at V and 5 bases at J, with 16 bases in the middle. CDR1 and CDR2 from the germline V gene are LNHNV and YYDKDF (reference sequence). The CDR3 extends over 17 amino acids. In nucleotides, the CDR3 is TGTGCCACCAGCAGAGATCTACGAGCGCCGAGAACCGGGGAGCTGTTTTTT. As protein: CATSRDLRAPRTGELFF.

This clonotype has a handful of counts. J is TRBJ2-1 and V is TRBV2, with TRBD1 identical over 9 bases. The germline V gene has CDR1 SNHLY and CDR2 FYNNEI. The V gene end was trimmed by 9 bases and the J gene end by 7 bases; junction bases not matched to a gene: 7. This CDR3 comprises 13 residues. This chain's CDR3 is CASGDRVINEQFF. CDR3 DNA sequence: TGTGCCAGTGGGGACAGGGTGATAAATGAGCAGTTCTTC. Combining the CDR3 with reference TRBV2 and TRBJ2-1 gives the whole variable domain EPEVTQTPSHQVTQMGQEVILRCVPISNHLYFYWYRQILGQKVEFLVSFYNNEISEKSEIFDDQFSVERPDGSNFTLKIRSTKLEDSAMYFCASGDRVINEQFFGPGTRLTVL.

This clonotype has only one observation. This rearrangement joins TRBV7-2 to TRBJ2-1; TRBD1 matches at 12 bases. Unmatched junction bases numbered 11, after V lost 1 base and J lost 7 bases. This CDR3 is 18 amino acids long. Germline CDR1 and CDR2: SGHTA and FQGNSA. CDR3: CASSLEGVGQGARNEQFF. CDR3 in DNA: TGTGCCAGCAGCTTAGAAGGGGTGGGACAGGGGGCGCGGAATGAGCAGTTCTTC.

This clonotype was seen a handful of times. This chain uses TRBV5-4 with TRBJ2-7; 10 bases are a match to TRBD2. Losses at the gene ends were 1 base for V and 7 bases for J; bases not matched to a gene: 11. Germline CDR1 is SGHNT and CDR2 is YYREEE (reference sequence). This CDR3 has 16 amino acids. This CDR3 is CASSLPSGGHYNEQYF. The CDR3 DNA is TGTGCCAGCAGCTTGCCTAGCGGGGGTCACTACAATGAGCAGTACTTC.

This clonotype appeared many times. The J gene is TRBJ2-2, the V gene TRBV5-1, with D uncertain. CDR3 length: 16 residues. CDR1 and CDR2 (germline): SGHRS, YFSETQ. Trimming removed 4 bases at V and 2 bases at J, with 15 bases between. The DNA for the CDR3 is TGCGCCAGCAGCATCAACTCACCCGAAAACACCGGGGAGCTGTTTTTT. Its protein product is CASSINSPENTGELFF. The variable domain in full, with the rest retrieved from reference TRBV5-1 and TRBJ2-2, is KAGVTQTPRYLIKTRGQQVTLSCSPISGHRSVSWYQQTPGQGLQFLFEYFSETQRNKGNFPGRFSGRQFSNSRSEMNVSTLELGDSALYLCASSINSPENTGELFFGEGSRLTVL.

This clonotype appeared many times. A much larger clone differs from this one at a single base, so this may be a read error. V is TRBV6-2 or TRBV6-3 and J is TRBJ2-6, with D possibly TRBD1 on 6 matching bases. Germline-derived CDR1 and CDR2 are MNHEY and SVGEGT. The CDR3 has 15 amino acids. In nucleotides, the CDR3 is TGTGCCAGCAGCCTACAGGGTACTGGGGCCAACGTCCGGACTTTC. It yields the protein CASSLQGTGANVRTF.

There are many counts of this clonotype. The chain joins TRBV6-2 or TRBV6-3 to TRBJ2-7; no firm D call. Trimming left V 5 bases short and J 5 bases short, with 7 bases between. Germline assignment: CDR1 MNHEY and CDR2 SVGEGT. The CDR3 has 11 residues. The CDR3 region has the DNA TGTGCCAGCAGTGATCGGGACGAGCAGTACTTC. The encoded protein is CASSDRDEQYF.

This clonotype came up a few times. A read error is possible here, since a much larger clone lies one base away. The chain links TRBV20-1 to TRBJ2-1; 7 bases map to TRBD1. With the DNA end fitting TRBJ2-7 better, the J assignment may be wrong. The germline gives CDR1 DFQATT, CDR2 SNEGSKA (reference sequence). The CDR3 is 12 amino acids. The CDR3 here is CSAQGTDNEQYF. CDR3 sequence (DNA): TGCAGTGCCCAGGGGACAGACAATGAGCAGTACTTC.

The V gene is TRBV11-2, the J gene TRBJ2-5; 7 bases align to TRBD1. Germline values: CDR1 SGHAT, CDR2 FQNNGV. The length of the CDR3 is 17 residues. With 0 bases clipped from V and 5 bases from J, the junction kept 12 bases outside the gene matches. Here the CDR3 reads CASSLDYPGGMGETQYF. In nucleotides, the CDR3 is TGTGCCAGCAGCTTAGATTATCCAGGGGGTATGGGGGAGACCCAGTACTTC. The full variable domain, its missing parts supplied by reference TRBV11-2 and TRBJ2-5, is EAGVAQSPRYKIIEKRQSVAFWCNPISGHATLYWYQQILGQGPKLLIQFQNNGVVDDSQLPKDRFSAERLKGVDSTLKIQPAKLEDSAVYLCASSLDYPGGMGETQYFGPGTRLLVL.

In regard to this clonotype: A much bigger clone sits one base away, suggesting this may be a read error. This chain joins TRBV5-5 and TRBJ1-6, with 7 bases fitting TRBD1. There are 16 residues in the CDR3. Germline CDR1 is SGHKS and CDR2 is YYEKEE (reference sequence). V lost 4 bases to trimming and J lost 10 bases; unmatched junction nucleotides: 14. CDR3: CASSLANRGPMSPLHF. The CDR3 DNA reads TGTGCCAGCAGCCTTGCTAACAGGGGCCCCATGTCACCCCTCCACTTT.

For this clonotype: A much more abundant neighbour one base away suggests this may be a read error. The V call is TRBV12-3 or TRBV12-4, the J call TRBJ2-5; 9 nucleotides match TRBD2. The length of the CDR3 is 15 residues. Germline trimming cut 1 base from V and 11 bases from J; bases unmatched to any gene: 11. CDR3 DNA sequence: TGTGCCAGCAGTTTAGGGTCTAGCGGGAACAATGAGCAGTACTTC. Its translation: CASSLGSSGNNEQYF.

The chain couples TRBV7-8 to TRBJ2-3, with D possibly matching TRBD1 (6 bases). Germline V lookup: CDR1 SGHVS, CDR2 FQNEAQ. V was cut by 1 base and J by 4 bases, with 12 bases left in between. This CDR3 region has 15 residues. CDR3 coding DNA: TGTGCCAGCAGCTTAGATCAGGGGCGCGCAGATACGCAGTATTTT. Translating gives CASSLDQGRADTQYF.

The chain is built from TRBV6-5 and TRBJ2-1; 10 nucleotides agree with TRBD2. The assigned J gene may be wrong: the sequence end matches TRBJ2-7 better. Germline CDR1 is MNHEY and CDR2 is SVGAGI. CDR3 size: 18 residues. In nucleotides, the CDR3 is TGTGCCAGCAGTTACCCCCGGTCTAGCGGGGGCCTCTACAATGAGCAGTACTTC. Translation: CASSYPRSSGGLYNEQYF.

This chain joins TRBV2 and TRBJ2-7, with 7 nucleotides matching TRBD2. Germline values: CDR1 SNHLY, CDR2 FYNNEI. This CDR3 spans 16 amino acids. V gave up 1 base and J gave up 0 bases; unmatched junction bases: 6. In nucleotides, the CDR3 is TGTGCCAGCAGTGAAGGTGGGACTAAGAGCTCCTACGAGCAGTACTTC. Translated, it gives CASSEGGTKSSYEQYF.

This clonotype came up many times. The V and J genes are TRBV12-3 or TRBV12-4 and TRBJ2-7; the D gene is possibly TRBD2 (6 bases). The V gene lost 6 bases and the J gene lost 3 bases, with 9 bases spanning the gap. The CDR3 length is 12 residues. CDR3 nucleotides: TGTGCCAGCAGGTCCGGGAGCTACGAGCAGTACTTC. Its translation is CASRSGSYEQYF.

The table lists this clonotype with many counts. This chain joins TRBV6-6 and TRBJ2-5, with 9 bases aligning to TRBD1. V dropped 0 bases and J dropped 4; count of bases not matched to a gene: 3. This CDR3 is built from 15 residues. In germline, CDR1 is MNHNY, CDR2 SVGAGI (reference sequence). CDR3 nucleotides: TGTGCCAGCAGTTACTCGACAGGGGGACGAGAGACCCAGTACTTC. Translating it yields CASSYSTGGRETQYF.

This clonotype was seen more than once but under ten times. This may arise from a read error, as a much more abundant clone is one base away. V usage is TRBV5-6 and J usage is TRBJ2-4; D remains unclear. Matching the DNA end better, TRBJ2-7 makes the J call doubtful. CDR1 SGHDT and CDR2 YYEEEE come from the germline V gene. This CDR3 is built from 15 residues. The CDR3: CASSLAAQPSYEQYF. CDR3 bases: TGTGCCAGCAGCTTGGCTGCACAGCCCTCCTACGAGCAGTACTTC.

This clonotype appeared a few times. The chain carries TRBV9 and TRBJ2-7; 9 nucleotides align to TRBD2. CDR1 is SGDLS and CDR2 is YYNGEE in the germline V gene. Unmatched junction bases numbered 12, after V lost 4 bases and J lost 7 bases. This CDR3 spans 15 amino acids. The CDR3 sequence is CASSPRTSVGYEQYF. Written as DNA, the CDR3 is TGTGCCAGCAGCCCACGGACTAGCGTGGGGTATGAGCAGTACTTC. Complete variable domain (other parts from reference TRBV9 and TRBJ2-7): DSGVTQTPKHLITATGQRVTLRCSPRSGDLSVYWYQQSLDQGLQFLIQYYNGEERAKGNILERFSAQQFPDLHSELNLSSLELGDSALYFCASSPRTSVGYEQYFGPGTRLTVT.

At least ten counts were recorded for this clonotype. The chain recombines TRBV7-3 with TRBJ2-3, with TRBD2 matching 8 bases. Germline V gene lookup returns CDR1 SGHTA and CDR2 FQGTGA. V shed 1 base, J shed 3 bases, and the junction held 3 bases outside the gene matches. The CDR3 is 15 residues long. CDR3: CASSLIGGGTDTQYF. CDR3 nucleotides: TGTGCCAGCAGCTTAATAGGCGGGGGGACAGATACGCAGTATTTT.

This clonotype has more than one count but fewer than ten. CDR3 sequence reads: CASSVQQDSGNTIYF. The CDR3 DNA sequence: TGTGCCAGCAGTGTCCAGCAGGACTCTGGAAACACCATATATTTT. V gene TRBV2 combines with J gene TRBJ1-3; no reliable D call. Trimming cost V 4 bases and J 0 bases, with 10 bases left between them. CDR3 length equals 15 residues. CDR1 is SNHLY, CDR2 FYNNEI, per germline.

This clonotype showed up many times. The chain has TRBV20-1 and TRBJ2-7; 7 nucleotides line up with TRBD1. J was trimmed by 5 bases and V by 3 bases; bases with no gene match: 4. The germline gives CDR1 DFQATT, CDR2 SNEGSKA (reference sequence). The CDR3 totals 12 residues. Here the CDR3 DNA reads TGCAGTGCTAGGATCCAGGGGGACGAGCAGTACTTC. It specifies CSARIQGDEQYF.

This clonotype is a singleton in its sample. This could be a read error, since a much larger clone is one nucleotide away. The rearrangement uses TRBV7-2 and TRBJ2-5; TRBD2 is a possible D gene (5 bases). The assigned J gene may be wrong: the sequence end matches TRBJ2-7 better. The CDR3 sequence is 15 residues long. Germline V gene lookup returns CDR1 SGHTA and CDR2 FQGNSA. The CDR3 sequence is CARSLSGNGGYEQYF. DNA of the CDR3: TGTGCCCGCAGCTTATCGGGTAACGGAGGCTACGAGCAGTACTTC.

This chain connects TRBV5-4 to TRBJ2-5; D remains unclear. The J call may be faulty, since TRBJ2-7 better matches the DNA end. Germline CDR1 SGHNT, CDR2 YYREEE (reference sequence). The CDR3 length is 13 residues. This CDR3 is CASSSPPGHEQYF. The CDR3 coding sequence is TGTGCCAGCAGCTCTCCTCCGGGCCACGAGCAGTACTTC.

This clonotype has at least ten counts. This rearrangement joins TRBV6-4 to TRBJ2-3; no firm D call. Germline CDR1 reads MRHNA; CDR2 reads SNTAGT. The V end was cut by 2 bases, the J end by 0 bases, with 9 bases between. The CDR3 consists of 15 residues. CDR3 in amino acids: CASSDGSASTDTQYF. CDR3 nucleotides: TGTGCCAGCAGTGACGGGTCGGCAAGCACAGATACGCAGTATTTT.